These 8 T cell receptor beta chains were all obtained from the same sample, sequenced in a study of cytomegalovirus exposure and HLA in healthy donors (dated by TCRdb to 2016 to 2017). Library generation was performed with the immunoSEQ multiplex PCR assay. For the multiplex PCR, a mixture combining 60 forward primers for TCR Vbeta segments and 13 reverse primers for TCR Jbeta segments was used. Not all clones reach the TCRdb copy of this immuneACCESS table, which keeps in-frame sequences only. Checked studies attribute under half of the gap to unresolved V genes and leave the rest unexplained. For this sample there are hundreds of thousands of clones; roughly four fifths appear just once. Roughly 0.58% of the sample rests with the top ten. What was sequenced was PBMCs. These TCRs come from a woman aged 40 to 50 in good health and CMV-seronegative.

The chain has TRBV27 and TRBJ2-5; possibly TRBD1 for D (5 bases). CDR3 length equals 13 residues. Trimming stripped 8 bases from V and 5 bases from J, with 15 bases between. The germline CDR1 and CDR2 sequences are MNHEY and SMNVEV (reference sequence). CDR3 DNA sequence: TGTGCCAGCGGTAGGGGTTTTGGGGAGACCCAGTACTTC. It encodes CASGRGFGETQYF.

J is TRBJ1-1 and V is TRBV28, with TRBD1 matching 7 bases. Looked up from germline, CDR1 is MDHEN and CDR2 is SYDVKM. The CDR3 has 14 residues. The ends lost 6 bases at V and 0 bases at J; junction bases unmatched: 4. The CDR3 DNA reads as TGTGCCAGCAGAACGGGACAGTTGAACACTGAAGCTTTCTTT. Translation: CASRTGQLNTEAFF.

V gene TRBV27 combines with J gene TRBJ2-7, with D hard to call. Germline V gene sequence: CDR1 MNHEY, CDR2 SMNVEV (reference sequence). This CDR3 spans 17 amino acids. The ends were cut back, 7 bases at V and 0 bases at J, with 22 bases in the middle. CDR3 amino acids: CASTSRRGSPSSYEQYF. Here the CDR3 DNA reads TGTGCCAGCACCTCCCGAAGAGGAAGTCCAAGCTCCTACGAGCAGTACTTC.

The chain carries TRBV9 and TRBJ2-1; 9 bases align to TRBD2. The CDR3 is 16 residues long. Trimming cost V 0 bases and J 8 bases; bases outside gene matches: 9. Germline CDR1 and CDR2: SGDLS and YYNGEE. CDR3 protein: CASSVVGGGALDEQFF. The CDR3 coding sequence is TGTGCCAGCAGCGTAGTGGGCGGGGGGGCCCTGGATGAGCAGTTCTTC.

The V gene is TRBV15, the J gene TRBJ1-5, with TRBD1 matching 7 bases. CDR3 size: 15 residues. V shed 4 bases, J shed 7 bases, and the junction held 10 bases outside the gene matches. Per germline, CDR1 LNHNV and CDR2 YYDKDF (reference sequence). Written as DNA, the CDR3 is TGTGCCACCAGCACCCCAAGACAGGGAAACCAGCCCCAGCATTTT. Translating gives CATSTPRQGNQPQHF.

J is TRBJ2-3 and V is TRBV2; tentatively, D is TRBD1 (6 bases). Germline CDR1 reads SNHLY; CDR2 reads FYNNEI. This CDR3 is built from 15 residues. Trimming left V 8 bases short and J 0 bases short, with 15 bases between. CDR3 sequence reads: CASGLTGPSTDTQYF. For the CDR3, the DNA is TGTGCCAGCGGGTTGACAGGCCCTAGCACAGATACGCAGTATTTT.

Concerning this clone: The same CDR3 can be traced to other DNA sequences in this sample. The chain couples TRBV29-1 to TRBJ1-2; weak D call: TRBD1 (5 bases). Germline V lookup: CDR1 SQVTM, CDR2 ANQGSEA. Trimming took off 4 bases at V and 2 bases at J, with 8 bases between the two ends. The CDR3 has 12 residues. The CDR3 sequence: CSVGQGNYGYTF. DNA for the CDR3: TGCAGCGTTGGTCAGGGCAACTATGGCTACACCTTC.

The genes are TRBV13 and TRBJ2-1; tentatively, D is TRBD1 (6 bases). The CDR3 loop spans 15 amino acids. The germline gives CDR1 PRHDT, CDR2 FYEKMQ (reference sequence). Between the trimmed V and J ends, which lost 5 bases and 4 bases, there was a span of 15 bases. In DNA, the CDR3 is TGTGCCAGCAGCCCGAGCCAGGGGATATACAATGAGCAGTTCTTC. It is translated as CASSPSQGIYNEQFF. The entire variable domain, with the rest obtained from reference TRBV13 and TRBJ2-1, is as follows: AAGVIQSPRHLIKEKRETATLKCYPIPRHDTVYWYQQGPGQDPQFLISFYEKMQSDKGSIPDRFSAQQFSDYHSELNMSSLELGDSALYFCASSPSQGIYNEQFFGPGTRLTVL.